What follows are 6 T cell receptor beta chains derived from one specimen sequenced in a study of blood T cell repertoires in COVID-19. Some clones are missing from TCRdb's copy, which holds only in-frame ones; the method was immunoSEQ multiplex PCR. The table includes about 150,000 clones, 80% to 90% detected once. The sample was peripheral blood. The receptors derive from a young man with COVID-19, enrolled during active disease.

V is TRBV4-3 and J is TRBJ1-5; a weak D match, TRBD1 (6 bases). V was pared by 2 bases and J by 0 bases, with 17 bases between. The germline CDR1 and CDR2 sequences are LGHNA and YSLEER. This CDR3 has 18 residues. CDR3 coding DNA: TGCGCCAGCAGCCAAACCGTGGGGGCTGCTTATAGCAATCAGCCCCAGCATTTT. It yields the protein CASSQTVGAAYSNQPQHF.

A few counts support this clone. V gene TRBV5-1 combines with J gene TRBJ1-1, with a possible D match to TRBD1 (6 bases). Trimming took off 4 bases at V and 1 base at J, with 11 bases between the two ends. Per germline, CDR1 SGHRS and CDR2 YFSETQ. This CDR3 is built from 14 residues. CDR3 DNA: TGCGCCAGCAGCCCGGACAGAGGGAACACTGAAGCTTTCTTT. It encodes CASSPDRGNTEAFF.

This clone was seen a handful of times. The rearrangement joins TRBV27 to TRBJ2-2, with 9 positions matching TRBD2. Germline V lookup: CDR1 MNHEY, CDR2 SMNVEV (reference sequence). This CDR3 is built from 15 residues. Germline trimming cut 4 bases from V and 6 bases from J; bases unmatched to any gene: 6. The CDR3: CASSSSGRTPGELFF. DNA of the CDR3: TGTGCCAGCAGTTCGAGCGGGAGGACCCCCGGGGAGCTGTTTTTT.

V gene TRBV6-6 combines with J gene TRBJ2-2; 10 bases line up with TRBD1. V lost 6 bases to trimming and J lost 5 bases; unmatched junction nucleotides: 6. The CDR3 spans 15 residues. Germline loops: CDR1 MNHNY, CDR2 SVGAGI (reference sequence). As DNA, the CDR3 is TGTGCCAGCAGGTCGGGACAGGGGTGGACCGGGGAGCTGTTTTTT. Amino acids: CASRSGQGWTGELFF.

The chain combines TRBV30 with TRBJ2-1, with D perhaps TRBD2 (6 bases). This CDR3 comprises 15 residues. With 3 bases removed from V and 5 bases from J, the gap between germline ends came to 17 bases. Germline CDR1 and CDR2: GTSNPN and SVGIG (reference sequence). CDR3 in amino acids: CAWSRLSRRDNEQFF. CDR3 in DNA: TGTGCCTGGAGCAGGTTGAGCCGGAGGGACAATGAGCAGTTCTTC.

A single count supports this clone. The V gene is TRBV4-3, the J gene TRBJ2-7; D perhaps matches TRBD2 (6 bases). The CDR3 spans 18 residues. Germline CDR1 and CDR2: LGHNA and YSLEER. V gave up 1 base and J gave up 5 bases, with 24 bases separating them. The CDR3 reads CASSQGVAVEGGPDEQYF. As DNA, the CDR3 is TGCGCCAGCAGCCAAGGGGTAGCGGTCGAAGGAGGGCCAGACGAGCAGTACTTC.